A selection of T cell receptor beta chains follows, all from one sample in a study of blood T cell repertoires in COVID-19. Libraries were prepared by immunoSEQ multiplex PCR; TCRdb keeps only in-frame clonotypes and omits some of them. The repertoire holds some 250,000 clones, with roughly 88% as singletons. Sequences were obtained from peripheral blood. The receptors here all came from a woman aged 25 to 45 with acute or convalescent COVID-19. Both conserved end residues are part of each CDR3. A D gene is named only where the DNA matches it firmly. Clone size is shown for a subset of rows, as once, few, many or a class of expanded clone.

abundance	v_gene	j_gene	d_gene	CDR3nt	CDR3aa
NA	TRBV7-9	TRBJ2-1	TRBD1	TGTGCCAGCAGCACAAGACAGGGGGTCTACAATGAGCAGTTCTTC	CASSTRQGVYNEQFF
NA	TRBV6-6	TRBJ2-5	NA	TGTGCCAGCAAGGCTATGGGCCGTCAAGAGACCCAGTACTTC	CASKAMGRQETQYF
NA	TRBV10-3	TRBJ2-5	NA	TGTGCCATCAAGGAGTCAAGAGGTGTGGAGACCCAGTACTTC	CAIKESRGVETQYF
NA	TRBV28	TRBJ1-2	NA	TGTGCCGCCAGGGGATGGGCCTATGGCTACACCTTC	CAARGWAYGYTF
NA	TRBV9	TRBJ1-1	TRBD1	TGTGCCAGCAGCGCCCAACGAGGACAGGGTAACACTGAAGCTTTCTTT	CASSAQRGQGNTEAFF
NA	TRBV7-9	TRBJ2-5	TRBD2	TGTGCCAGCAGCCTCCTCCCTGGGGCGGGAGGGCCCTGGGAGACCCAGTACTTC	CASSLLPGAGGPWETQYF
once	TRBV5-1	TRBJ2-7	TRBD1	TGCGCCAGCAGCTTCAGGACAGGGCCTTACGAGCAGTACTTC	CASSFRTGPYEQYF
NA	TRBV4-1	TRBJ2-2	TRBD2	TGCGCCAGCAGCCAAGTAAGCGGGAGGGCCTACCCCCCGAGCACCGGGGAGCTGTTTTTT	CASSQVSGRAYPPSTGELFF
NA	TRBV4-3	TRBJ1-6	NA	TGCGCCAGCAGCCAAGAATGGGCATCTAATTCACCCCTCCACTTT	CASSQEWASNSPLHF
once	TRBV3-1/TRBV3-2	TRBJ2-5	TRBD2	TGTGCCAGCAGCCAAGATTCGGGGGGAGAGACCCAGTACTTC	CASSQDSGGETQYF
once	TRBV27	TRBJ2-3	NA	TGTGCCAGCAGTGTCGAGAGGAACAGGGTAGGCACAGATACGCAGTATTTT	CASSVERNRVGTDTQYF
NA	TRBV27	TRBJ1-5	NA	TGTGCCAGCAGTCCACGACAGCGGGGTCAGCCCCAGCATTTT	CASSPRQRGQPQHF
once	TRBV18	TRBJ2-7	NA	TGTGCCAGCTCACCACTCTCGACACTTTACGAGCAGTACTTC	CASSPLSTLYEQYF
NA	TRBV5-1	TRBJ1-4	NA	TGCGCCAGCAGCTTTCAGGGGTCGGGTAATGAAAAACTGTTTTTT	CASSFQGSGNEKLFF
NA	TRBV9	TRBJ2-3	TRBD2	TGTGCCAGCAGCCCTAGCGGGGGGATATCTGGCACGCAGTATTTT	CASSPSGGISGTQYF
NA	TRBV6-2/TRBV6-3	TRBJ2-1	TRBD2	TGTGCCAGCAGTAATCCGGGACTAGCAGGCAATGAGCAGTTCTTC	CASSNPGLAGNEQFF
once	TRBV7-9	TRBJ2-7	TRBD1	TGTGCCAGCAGCCGAGGGGACAGCGAATTTTTTTACGAGCAGTACTTC	CASSRGDSEFFYEQYF
once	TRBV20-1	TRBJ2-7	NA	TGCAGTGCTAGGACGGGGTACGAGCAGTACTTC	CSARTGYEQYF
NA	TRBV12-3/TRBV12-4	TRBJ2-1	NA	TGTGCCAGCAGTTTAATTCTTGAGCAGTTCTTC	CASSLILEQFF
NA	TRBV5-4	TRBJ2-2	TRBD1	TGTGCCAGCAGCTGGGGTGCCGGGACAGGGGGCGGTACCGGGGAGCTGTTTTTT	CASSWGAGTGGGTGELFF